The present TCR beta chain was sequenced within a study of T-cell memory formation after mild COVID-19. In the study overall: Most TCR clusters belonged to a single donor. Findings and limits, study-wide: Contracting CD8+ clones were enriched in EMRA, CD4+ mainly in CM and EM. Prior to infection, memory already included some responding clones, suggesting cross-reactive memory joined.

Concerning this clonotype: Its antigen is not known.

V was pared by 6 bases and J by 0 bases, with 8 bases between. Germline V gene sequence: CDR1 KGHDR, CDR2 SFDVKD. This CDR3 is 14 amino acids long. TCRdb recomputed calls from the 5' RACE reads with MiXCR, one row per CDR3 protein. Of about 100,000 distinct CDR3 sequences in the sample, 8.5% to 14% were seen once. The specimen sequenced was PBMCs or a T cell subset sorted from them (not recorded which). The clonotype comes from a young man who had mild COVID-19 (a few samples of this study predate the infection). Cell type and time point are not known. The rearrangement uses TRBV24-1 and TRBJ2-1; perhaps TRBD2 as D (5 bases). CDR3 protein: CATSSGSSYNEQFF. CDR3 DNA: TGTGCCACCAGTTCGGGGTCCTCCTACAATGAGCAGTTCTTC.